The rows below give T cell receptor beta chains drawn from one sample of a study of cytomegalovirus exposure and HLA in healthy donors. Measured with immunoSEQ multiplex PCR; TCRdb has only the in-frame clones, and not every one. The data hold fewer than 250,000 clones, with 70% to 75% observed a single time. The source material was PBMCs. The receptors derive from a young woman in good health and CMV-seropositive. Each CDR3 is given with its conserved first and last residue. The D gene is left open where the match is weak. Size is omitted from some rows. Given values are once, few, many or a class for expanded clones.

len	v_gene	abundance	j_gene	d_gene	CDR3aa	CDR3nt
16	TRBV18	-	TRBJ1-2	TRBD1	CASSPLPETGVSGYTF	TGTGCCAGCTCACCTCTACCGGAGACAGGGGTGAGTGGCTACACCTTC
15	TRBV6-1	-	TRBJ1-3	-	CASSPGEYSGNTIYF	TGTGCCAGCAGTCCAGGGGAATACTCTGGAAACACCATATATTTT
13	TRBV10-3	-	TRBJ1-1	-	CALRNEFNTEAFF	TGTGCCCTACGCAATGAGTTTAACACTGAAGCTTTCTTT
15	TRBV5-6	-	TRBJ1-1	-	CASSLVTAARSEAFF	TGTGCCAGCAGCTTAGTCACGGCGGCGCGGAGTGAAGCTTTCTTT
14	TRBV5-4	once	TRBJ2-1	TRBD2	CASSLSGSTGEQFF	TGTGCCAGCAGCCTTAGCGGGAGTACTGGAGAGCAGTTCTTC
15	TRBV27	-	TRBJ1-1	TRBD1	CASSYLDRGDTEAFF	TGTGCCAGCAGTTACCTGGACAGGGGGGACACTGAAGCTTTCTTT
14	TRBV5-4	-	TRBJ2-5	-	CASSLRRDQETQYF	TGTGCCAGCAGCTTGAGACGGGATCAAGAGACCCAGTACTTC
16	TRBV11-2	-	TRBJ2-7	TRBD2	CASSLELAGGSYEQYF	TGTGCCAGCAGCTTGGAACTAGCGGGAGGGTCCTACGAGCAGTACTTC
14	TRBV6-5	-	TRBJ2-3	-	CASRPKAKSDTQYF	TGTGCCAGCAGACCGAAAGCTAAGTCAGATACGCAGTATTTT
13	TRBV19	-	TRBJ2-1	TRBD2	CASRGGIYNEQFF	TGTGCCAGTCGGGGGGGGATTTACAATGAGCAGTTCTTC
16	TRBV28	once	TRBJ2-7	TRBD2	CASSSDDSGSRYEQYF	TGTGCCAGCAGTTCTGATGACAGCGGGAGTAGGTACGAGCAGTACTTC
15	TRBV5-4	few	TRBJ2-1	TRBD2	CASSLYTSGRAEQFF	TGTGCCAGCAGCTTGTATACTAGCGGGAGGGCTGAGCAGTTCTTC
12	TRBV6-1	-	TRBJ1-2	-	CASLYGAYGYTF	TGTGCCAGCCTCTATGGGGCCTATGGCTACACCTTC
13	TRBV11-3	-	TRBJ2-3	-	CASSLIQGDTQYF	TGTGCCAGCAGCTTAATACAGGGCGATACGCAGTATTTT
12	TRBV27	-	TRBJ2-7	-	CASGGGWYEQYF	TGTGCCAGTGGGGGCGGGTGGTACGAGCAGTACTTC
12	TRBV5-1	-	TRBJ1-2	-	CASSDGQFGYTF	TGCGCCAGCAGCGACGGACAGTTTGGCTACACCTTC
16	TRBV2	-	TRBJ1-2	-	CASSPSEVYSTGGYTF	TGTGCCAGCAGCCCATCCGAGGTCTATTCTACCGGTGGCTACACCTTC
15	TRBV19	-	TRBJ2-7	TRBD2	CASSMGSGRTYEQYF	TGTGCCAGTAGTATGGGTAGCGGGAGAACCTACGAGCAGTACTTC
16	TRBV9	-	TRBJ2-1	-	CASSVGMRETDNEQFF	TGTGCCAGCAGCGTAGGGATGAGGGAGACCGACAATGAGCAGTTCTTC
15	TRBV14	-	TRBJ2-7	TRBD2	CASSQSGRYPYEQYF	TGTGCCAGCAGCCAAAGCGGGAGGTACCCCTACGAGCAGTACTTC